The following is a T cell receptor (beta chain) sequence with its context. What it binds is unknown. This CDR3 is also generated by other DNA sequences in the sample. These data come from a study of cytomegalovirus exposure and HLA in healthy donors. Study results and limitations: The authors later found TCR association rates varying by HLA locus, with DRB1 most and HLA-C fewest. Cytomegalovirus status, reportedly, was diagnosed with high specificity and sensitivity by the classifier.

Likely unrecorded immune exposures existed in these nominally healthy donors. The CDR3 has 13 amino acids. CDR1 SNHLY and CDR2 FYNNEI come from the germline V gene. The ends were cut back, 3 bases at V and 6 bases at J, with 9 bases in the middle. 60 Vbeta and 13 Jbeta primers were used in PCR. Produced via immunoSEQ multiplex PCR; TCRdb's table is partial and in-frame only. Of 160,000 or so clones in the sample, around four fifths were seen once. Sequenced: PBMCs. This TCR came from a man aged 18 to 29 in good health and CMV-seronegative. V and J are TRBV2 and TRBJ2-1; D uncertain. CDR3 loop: CASSDSTSNEQFF. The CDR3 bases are TGTGCCAGCAGTGATTCCACAAGCAATGAGCAGTTCTTC.